The clone carrying this TCR beta chain was counted at least ten times. Its antigen is undetermined. Per the germline V gene, CDR1 is MNHEY and CDR2 is SMNVEV (reference sequence). The V end was cut by 1 base, the J end by 9 bases, with 10 bases between. The length of the CDR3 is 13 residues. Unique molecular identifiers were attached to individual cDNA molecules. One entry per CDR3 protein, called by TCRdb with MiXCR from the 5' RACE reads. The profile shows approximately 77,000 distinct CDR3 sequences, roughly 12% of them singletons. The sample originates from a study of early T cells in non-severe SARS-CoV-2 infection. Study-wide context: The authors sequenced bulk RNA from unsorted whole blood, leaving chains unpaired.

Overall study findings and caveats: VDJdb matches were skewed toward anti-spike CD8 T cell responses.

The sequences come from whole blood, collected at baseline. This clonotype was sampled from an adult who was a healthcare worker with PCR-confirmed SARS-CoV-2 infection or an uninfected control (not recorded which). The donor label of this sample is uncertain. The chain employs TRBV27 and TRBJ2-1; D gene uncertain. The CDR3 reads CASSLYQLGEQFF. In DNA form, the CDR3 reads TGTGCCAGCAGTTTATATCAGCTAGGTGAGCAGTTCTTC.